Judged by abundance, the clone carrying this T cell receptor beta chain is medium-sized. The antigen is not known. This sample was included in a study of vaccination and CD4 T cells after COVID-19. Treatment given: approximately 9-day PBMC culture with coronavirus spike peptide pools or control peptides (ViraFEST assay). Those CD4+ T cells from the unexposed donor predate the COVID-19 pandemic (2011-2018). Germline CDR1 is MDHEN and CDR2 is SYDVKM. V shed 7 bases and J shed 5 bases, with 9 bases lying between them. CDR3 length equals 13 residues. Researchers used the Oncomine TCR Beta short-read assay to sequence DNA from cultured CD4+ T cells. DNA came from CD4+ T cells after culture. TCRdb itself ran the PCR reads through MiXCR, one entry per CDR3 protein. Here the sample spans about 7,900 distinct CDR3 sequences, about 31% being singletons.

Specimen: CD4+ T cells from blood, cultured in vitro. V usage is TRBV28 and J usage is TRBJ1-6; D is undetermined. The clonotype was recovered from a human donor in good health. The CDR3 loop reads CASKSQHNSPLHF. CDR3 nucleotide sequence: TGTGCCAGCAAAAGCCAGCATAATTCACCCCTCCACTTT.